One and the same sample provided the 3 T cell receptor beta chains below, sequenced in a study of T-cell reconstitution after alpha-beta-depleted transplantation in children. Unique molecular identifiers were built into the TCRbeta library. TCRdb passed the PCR reads through MiXCR, listing each CDR3 protein once. The sample has about 210,000 distinct CDR3 sequences, approximately 17% seen once. Sample: PBMCs, mostly from graft donor cells, taken 360 days after TCRalphabeta/CD19-depleted stem cell transplant. The receptors come from a male patient under 10 years old who had a stem cell transplant for acute lymphoblastic leukemia, so the T cells may come from the graft donor.

The chain employs TRBV29-1 and TRBJ2-7; D perhaps matches TRBD2 (5 bases). V lost 3 bases and J lost 2, with 8 bases in between. Germline values: CDR1 SQVTM, CDR2 ANQGSEA. The length of the CDR3 is 12 residues. In DNA, the CDR3 is TGCAGCGTTGAGGACGGGACCTACGAGCAGTACTTC. Encoded protein: CSVEDGTYEQYF.

This chain connects TRBV20-1 to TRBJ2-7; TRBD2 matches 12 bases. Germline CDR1 is DFQATT and CDR2 is SNEGSKA (reference sequence). Trimming cost V 2 bases and J 3 bases; bases outside gene matches: 5. CDR3 length: 15 residues. The CDR3 loop is CSARLAGGPYYEQYF. The CDR3 nucleotides read TGCAGTGCTAGACTAGCGGGGGGGCCATACTACGAGCAGTACTTC.

In this sample, this clonotype turned up a few times. The chain couples TRBV5-5 to TRBJ2-5; D possibly uses TRBD1 or TRBD2 (5 bases each). This CDR3 comprises 16 residues. Germline CDR1 is SGHKS and CDR2 is YYEKEE (reference sequence). Deletions cut 0 bases from V and 2 bases from J, with 14 bases between. CDR3 amino acids: CASSLVWGTIQETQYF. CDR3 sequence (DNA): TGTGCCAGCAGCTTGGTATGGGGGACGATACAAGAGACCCAGTACTTC.